This is a list of T cell receptor beta chains from one sample in a study of T cell changes during pregnancy in multiple sclerosis. Assay used: immunoSEQ multiplex PCR; TCRdb lists only in-frame clones, some missing. The sample includes around 71,000 clones, roughly 94% seen only once; the top ten take around 1.6%. Sequences were derived from peripheral blood, sampled after pregnancy. The receptors come from a female donor with multiple sclerosis, enrolled in a pregnancy study. The CDR3 runs from the conserved cysteine through the conserved F or W. The D gene is left open where the match is weak.

d_gene	len	v_gene	j_gene	CDR3nt	CDR3aa
TRBD2	17	TRBV4-2	TRBJ2-5	TGTGCCAGCAGCCAAGGGGAACAAGCGGGAGTAGGGGAGACCCAGTACTTC	CASSQGEQAGVGETQYF
TRBD2	15	TRBV7-6	TRBJ2-1	TGTGCCAGCAGCTTAGCCCTAGCGGGAGGCAATGAGCAGTTCTTC	CASSLALAGGNEQFF
TRBD2	16	TRBV5-4	TRBJ2-3	TGTGCCAGCAGCGTAAGGACTAGCGGGAGTACGTATACGCAGTATTTT	CASSVRTSGSTYTQYF
TRBD2	20	TRBV4-1	TRBJ2-1	TGCGCCAGCAGCCAAGCCCCGGGACTAGCGGGATTAAGCTCCTACAATGAGCAGTTCTTC	CASSQAPGLAGLSSYNEQFF
TRBD1	15	TRBV28	TRBJ2-7	TGTGCCAGCAGTTTAAGTTCCGGGACAGCGTACGAGCAGTACTTC	CASSLSSGTAYEQYF
-	16	TRBV25-1	TRBJ2-1	TGTGCCAGCAGTGACTACGCGGGTAGCTCCTACAATGAGCAGTTCTTC	CASSDYAGSSYNEQFF
TRBD1	14	TRBV28	TRBJ2-7	TGTGCCAGCAGTACGGGGACAGGGGTCTACGAGCAGTACTTC	CASSTGTGVYEQYF
-	12	TRBV12-5	TRBJ1-5	TGTGCTAGTGGTTACTACAATCAGCCCCAGCATTTT	CASGYYNQPQHF
TRBD1	14	TRBV29-1	TRBJ2-3	TGCAGCGCGGGACAGGGGGCGCAGACAGATACGCAGTATTTT	CSAGQGAQTDTQYF
TRBD1	16	TRBV10-3	TRBJ1-1	TGTGCCATCAGTGAGCCTCAGGGGGGCATGAACACTGAAGCTTTCTTT	CAISEPQGGMNTEAFF
TRBD2	16	TRBV5-1	TRBJ2-7	TGCGCCAGCAGCTACTCCAGCGGGAGGGCCGGGGGCGAGCAGTACTTC	CASSYSSGRAGGEQYF
TRBD1	15	TRBV7-2	TRBJ1-5	TGTGCCAGCCGGCAAGGAGGGGACAGTGGTCAGCCCCAGCATTTT	CASRQGGDSGQPQHF
TRBD1	16	TRBV5-1	TRBJ2-5	TGCGCCAGCAGCTCTGGGGGACAGGGGGCGTCGGAGACCCAGTACTTC	CASSSGGQGASETQYF
-	14	TRBV5-1	TRBJ2-7	TGCGCCAGCGGCCCGGCGGCTGATCCCTACGAGCAGTACTTC	CASGPAADPYEQYF
-	13	TRBV6-1	TRBJ1-2	TGTGCCAGCGGATACAGGGACAACTATGGCTACACCTTC	CASGYRDNYGYTF
TRBD1	14	TRBV11-2	TRBJ1-5	TGTGCCAGCAGCTTATCAGGGGGTCATCAGCCCCAGCATTTT	CASSLSGGHQPQHF
TRBD2	13	TRBV6-5	TRBJ2-1	TGTGCCAGCAACCGCGGGGGCTACAATGAGCAGTTCTTC	CASNRGGYNEQFF
TRBD1	19	TRBV4-1	TRBJ2-7	TGCGCCAGCAGCCAAGATGTGCGGGACAGGGTGACGGAGGCCTACGAGCAGTACTTC	CASSQDVRDRVTEAYEQYF
TRBD1	13	TRBV6-5	TRBJ2-7	TGTGCCAGCAGTTACCGGACAGGGGCCGAGCAGTACTTC	CASSYRTGAEQYF
-	15	TRBV7-2	TRBJ1-2	TGTGCCAGCAGCTTAGTAGCGGGGGGCGGCTATGGCTACACCTTC	CASSLVAGGGYGYTF
-	14	TRBV18	TRBJ1-1	TGTGCCAGCTCTTATGAGGGAGGTGGCACTGAAGCTTTCTTT	CASSYEGGGTEAFF
TRBD1	14	TRBV7-3	TRBJ1-2	TGTGCCAGCAGCGCGACACAGGGGATGGGTGGCTACACCTTC	CASSATQGMGGYTF
TRBD2	16	TRBV5-1	TRBJ2-7	TGCGCCAGCTCAATCGCCGGGACTAGTGATCGGTACGAGCAGTACTTC	CASSIAGTSDRYEQYF
-	16	TRBV19	TRBJ1-3	TGTGCCAGTAGTATAGAGGAGGGTTCTACTGGAAACACCATATATTTT	CASSIEEGSTGNTIYF
TRBD2	16	TRBV6-4	TRBJ2-1	TGTGCCAGCAGTGAGGCCGGGACTAGCGGGAGTAATGAGCAGTTCTTC	CASSEAGTSGSNEQFF
-	12	TRBV2	TRBJ2-7	TGTGCCAGCGACTATTACTCCTACGAGCAGTACTTC	CASDYYSYEQYF
TRBD2	16	TRBV7-2	TRBJ2-7	TGTGCCAGCAGCTTACCGTCCCCGGGAGGAAGCTACGAGCAGTACTTC	CASSLPSPGGSYEQYF
TRBD1	14	TRBV7-9	TRBJ2-2	TGTGCCAGCAGCGGGACAGGGAGCCCCGGGGAGCTGTTTTTT	CASSGTGSPGELFF
-	16	TRBV6-6	TRBJ1-5	TGTGCCAGCAGTTACCCGGGGGGGACATTTAATCAGCCCCAGCATTTT	CASSYPGGTFNQPQHF
-	12	TRBV5-8	TRBJ2-5	TGTGCCAGCAGCTTGTTCGGGGAGACCCAGTACTTC	CASSLFGETQYF
TRBD2	15	TRBV11-2	TRBJ2-1	TGTGCCAGCAGCTTAGACGCGGGAGAATACAATGAGCAGTTCTTC	CASSLDAGEYNEQFF
-	15	TRBV19	TRBJ2-6	TGTGCCACCACGGCATCGGGGGCTGGGGCCAACGTCCTGACTTTC	CATTASGAGANVLTF
-	12	TRBV27	TRBJ2-5	TGTGCCAGCAGTTCTCTCGGAGAGACCCAGTACTTC	CASSSLGETQYF
-	13	TRBV9	TRBJ1-1	TGTGCCAGCAGCATACAGGGGAACACTGAAGCTTTCTTT	CASSIQGNTEAFF
-	15	TRBV28	TRBJ1-2	TGTGCCAGCAGCAACGCTTTCCGGGGGTCCTATGGCTACACCTTC	CASSNAFRGSYGYTF